This TCR beta chain emerged from a study of HIV-infected children after antiretroviral therapy interruption. Study context: In continuous treatment, analyzed samples were from weeks 0, 48 and 150.

The CDR3 covers 21 residues. Losses at the gene ends were 0 bases for V and 4 bases for J; bases not matched to a gene: 18. This clonotype was detected ten times or more. Documented treatment: PENTA 11 planned treatment interruption arm or continuous ART arm. From thawed PBMCs, naive CD4+ CD45RA+ CD45RO- T cells were sorted. A 3' RACE protocol on RNA, with unique molecular identifiers, produced the TCR library. One entry per CDR3 protein results from TCRdb running MiXCR on the 3' RACE reads. The sample holds more than 35,000 distinct CDR3 sequences, under 8% seen once. The receptor comes from a pool of human donors with HIV. The sample here was CD45RA+ CD4+ T cells from PBMCs, pooled from several time points, taken from a donor given antiretroviral therapy, either interrupted or continuous. Subset denoted: naive CD4+ CD45RA+ CD45RO- T cells. The rearrangement joins TRBV12-3 or TRBV12-4 to TRBJ1-4; the match to TRBD1 covers 9 bases. Written as DNA, the CDR3 is TGTGCCAGCAGTTTAGCCTACCTACGACAGGGGGAGACGCGCCTTAATGAAAAACTGTTTTTT. Its protein product is CASSLAYLRQGETRLNEKLFF.